This TCR beta chain was obtained from a study of CD8 T cells in ankylosing spondylitis. Overall study results and limits: Reactive arthritis synovial fluid and blood were previously reported to contain some motif variants. Among TCR beta sequences, a motif of eight highly homologous variants appeared characteristic of ankylosing spondylitis blood.

Scientists made TCR beta libraries using quantitative 5'-RACE with molecular barcodes. TCRdb redid the calling of the 5' RACE reads with MiXCR, one entry per CDR3 protein. The sample lists approximately 250,000 distinct CDR3 sequences; approximately 8.4% were seen once. Germline assignment: CDR1 SEHNR and CDR2 FQNEAQ (reference sequence). This CDR3 has 13 residues. This clonotype was found many times. Its cognate antigen is unknown. The chain couples TRBV7-9 to TRBJ1-1, with 7 positions matching TRBD1. Sequencing was carried out using blood, either unsorted or a sorted T cell fraction (not recorded which). This receptor was identified in a female donor with ankylosing spondylitis or in good health (not recorded which). The CDR3, as DNA: TGTGCGTCCAAGGGGGCTGTTGGTACTGAAGCTTTCTTT. It encodes CASKGAVGTEAFF.